This T cell receptor beta chain appears in the sequencing data of a study of blood T cell repertoires in COVID-19. Across the study: COVID-19 samples, acute and convalescent, were from the United States, Italy and Spain.

V lost 6 bases, J lost 0 bases, and 14 bases lay in between. This CDR3 has 16 amino acids. The germline gives CDR1 LNHDA, CDR2 SQIVND (reference sequence). Patients in Seattle were enrolled during active infection, then followed longitudinally. The protocol was immunoSEQ multiplex PCR, while the TCRdb copy is restricted to in-frame clones and leaves out a portion. The sample lists 270,000 or so clones, about four fifths occurring once. Input material: peripheral blood. The genes are TRBV19 and TRBJ1-4, with no clear D. The TCR sequence derives from a human donor with COVID-19, enrolled during active disease. The donor label of this sample is uncertain. The CDR3 region has the DNA TGTGCCAGTAGCAAGCCGGGATCGGCAACTAATGAAAAACTGTTTTTT. It specifies CASSKPGSATNEKLFF.